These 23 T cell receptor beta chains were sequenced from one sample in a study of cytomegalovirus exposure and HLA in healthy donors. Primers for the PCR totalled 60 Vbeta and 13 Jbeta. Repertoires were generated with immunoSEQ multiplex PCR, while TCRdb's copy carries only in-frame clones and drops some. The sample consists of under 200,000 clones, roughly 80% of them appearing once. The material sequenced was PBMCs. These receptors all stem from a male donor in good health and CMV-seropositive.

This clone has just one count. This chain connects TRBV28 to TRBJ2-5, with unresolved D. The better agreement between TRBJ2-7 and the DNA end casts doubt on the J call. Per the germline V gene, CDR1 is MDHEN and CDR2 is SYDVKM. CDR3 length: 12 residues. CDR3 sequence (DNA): TGTGCCAGCAGTTTACTAGTAGCCGAGCAGTACTTC. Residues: CASSLLVAEQYF.

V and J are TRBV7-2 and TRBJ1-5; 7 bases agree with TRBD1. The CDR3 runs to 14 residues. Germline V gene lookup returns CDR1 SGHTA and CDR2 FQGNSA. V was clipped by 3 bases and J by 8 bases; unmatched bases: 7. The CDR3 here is CASSFNRGGEPQHF. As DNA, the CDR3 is TGTGCCAGCAGCTTCAACAGGGGCGGAGAGCCCCAGCATTTT.

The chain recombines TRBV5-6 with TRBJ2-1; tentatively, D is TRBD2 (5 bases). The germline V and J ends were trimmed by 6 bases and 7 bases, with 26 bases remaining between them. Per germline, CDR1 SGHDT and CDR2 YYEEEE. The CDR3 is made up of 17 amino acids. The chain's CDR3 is CASTSWIRTGWGNEQFF. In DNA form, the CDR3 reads TGTGCCAGCACCAGCTGGATCAGGACGGGGTGGGGTAATGAGCAGTTCTTC. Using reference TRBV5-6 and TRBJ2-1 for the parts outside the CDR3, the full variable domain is DAGVTQSPTHLIKTRGQQVTLRCSPKSGHDTVSWYQQALGQGPQFIFQYYEEEERQRGNFPDRFSGHQFPNYSSELNVNALLLGDSALYLCASTSWIRTGWGNEQFFGPGTRLTVL.

CDR3 nucleotide sequence: TGTGCCAGCAGCTTAGAATCAGGGCTTCCCTACGAGCAGTACTTC. Encoded protein: CASSLESGLPYEQYF. V and J are TRBV7-9 and TRBJ2-7, with D perhaps matching TRBD1 (5 bases). CDR3 size: 15 residues. The germline V and J ends were trimmed by 1 base and 2 bases, with 12 bases remaining between them. Looked up from germline, CDR1 is SEHNR and CDR2 is FQNEAQ (reference sequence).

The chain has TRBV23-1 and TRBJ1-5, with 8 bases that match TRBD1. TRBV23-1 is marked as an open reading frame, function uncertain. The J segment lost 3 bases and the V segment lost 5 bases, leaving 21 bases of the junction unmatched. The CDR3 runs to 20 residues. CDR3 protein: CASSFLRSGGEEAHNQPQHF. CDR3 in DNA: TGCGCCAGCAGTTTCCTTAGGTCAGGGGGCGAGGAGGCTCACAATCAGCCCCAGCATTTT.

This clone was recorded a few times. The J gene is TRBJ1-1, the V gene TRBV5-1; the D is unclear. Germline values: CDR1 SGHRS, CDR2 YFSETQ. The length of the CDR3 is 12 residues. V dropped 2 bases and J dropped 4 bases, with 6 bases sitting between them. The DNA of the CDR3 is TGCGCCAGCAGCTTTGAGAGCACTGAAGCTTTCTTT. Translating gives CASSFESTEAFF.

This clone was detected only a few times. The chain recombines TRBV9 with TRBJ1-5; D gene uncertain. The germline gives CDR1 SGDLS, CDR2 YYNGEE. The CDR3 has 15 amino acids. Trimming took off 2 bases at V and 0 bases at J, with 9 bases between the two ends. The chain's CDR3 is CASSVGRYSNQPQHF. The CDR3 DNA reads TGTGCCAGCAGCGTTGGCAGGTATAGCAATCAGCCCCAGCATTTT. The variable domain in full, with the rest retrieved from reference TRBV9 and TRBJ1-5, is DSGVTQTPKHLITATGQRVTLRCSPRSGDLSVYWYQQSLDQGLQFLIQYYNGEERAKGNILERFSAQQFPDLHSELNLSSLELGDSALYFCASSVGRYSNQPQHFGDGTRLSIL.

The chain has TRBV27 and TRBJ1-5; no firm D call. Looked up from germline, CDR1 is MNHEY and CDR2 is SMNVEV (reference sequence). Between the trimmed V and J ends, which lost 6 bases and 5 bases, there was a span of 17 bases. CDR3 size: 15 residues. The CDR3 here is CASRLSGEGHQPQHF. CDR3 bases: TGTGCCAGCAGGCTGAGCGGAGAGGGCCATCAGCCCCAGCATTTT.

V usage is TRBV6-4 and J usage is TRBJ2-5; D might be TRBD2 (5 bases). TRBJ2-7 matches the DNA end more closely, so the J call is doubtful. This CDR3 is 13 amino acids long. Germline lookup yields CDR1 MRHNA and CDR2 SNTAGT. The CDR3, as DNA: TGTGCCAGCAGTGCCGGGGAACTCTACGAGCAGTACTTC. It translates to CASSAGELYEQYF.

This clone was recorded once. DNA for the CDR3: TGTGCCAGCAGACCATCGGGGGGCAGGGAGACCCAGTACTTC. Encoded protein: CASRPSGGRETQYF. The rearrangement links TRBV6-6 to TRBJ2-5, with a weak D call TRBD2 (7 bases). Germline assignment: CDR1 MNHNY and CDR2 SVGAGI (reference sequence). There are 14 residues in the CDR3. Trimming left V 6 bases short and J 5 bases short, with 16 bases between.

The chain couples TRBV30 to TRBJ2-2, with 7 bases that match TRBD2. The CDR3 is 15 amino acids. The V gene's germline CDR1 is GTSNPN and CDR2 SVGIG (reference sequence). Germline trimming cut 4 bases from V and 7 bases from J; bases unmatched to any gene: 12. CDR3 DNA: TGTGCCTGGAAGGGTTGGGCGGGAGAAGGCGGGGAGCTGTTTTTT. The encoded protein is CAWKGWAGEGGELFF.

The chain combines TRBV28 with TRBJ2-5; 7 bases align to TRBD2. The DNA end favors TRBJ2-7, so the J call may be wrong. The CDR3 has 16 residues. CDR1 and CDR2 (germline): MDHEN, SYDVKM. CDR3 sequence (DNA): TGTGCCAGCAGCCTACGGCGGGGGAGGAGTACCTACGAGCAGTACTTC. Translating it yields CASSLRRGRSTYEQYF.

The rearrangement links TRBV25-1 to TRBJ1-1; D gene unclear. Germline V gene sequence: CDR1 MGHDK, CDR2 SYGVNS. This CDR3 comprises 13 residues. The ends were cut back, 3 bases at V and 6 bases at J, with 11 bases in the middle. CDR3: CASSDVSGAEAFF. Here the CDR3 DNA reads TGTGCCAGCAGTGACGTTTCCGGAGCTGAAGCTTTCTTT.

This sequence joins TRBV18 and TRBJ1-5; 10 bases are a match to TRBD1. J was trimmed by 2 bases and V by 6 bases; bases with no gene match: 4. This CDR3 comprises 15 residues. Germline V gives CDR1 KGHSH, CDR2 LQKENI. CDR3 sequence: CASSLGQGGNQPQHF. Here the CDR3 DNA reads TGTGCCAGCTCCCTCGGACAGGGGGGCAATCAGCCCCAGCATTTT.

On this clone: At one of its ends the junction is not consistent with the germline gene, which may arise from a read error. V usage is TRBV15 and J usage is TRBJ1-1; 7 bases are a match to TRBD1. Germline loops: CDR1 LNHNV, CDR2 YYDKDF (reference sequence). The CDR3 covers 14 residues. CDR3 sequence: CATSGDRVLTEAFF. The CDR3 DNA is TGTGCCACCAGCGGAGACAGGGTCCTAACTGAAGCTTTCTTT.

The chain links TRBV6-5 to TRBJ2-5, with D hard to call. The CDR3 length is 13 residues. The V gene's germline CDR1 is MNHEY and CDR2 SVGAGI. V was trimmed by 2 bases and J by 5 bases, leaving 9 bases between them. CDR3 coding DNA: TGTGCCAGCAGTTACAACATCTGGGAGACCCAGTACTTC. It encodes CASSYNIWETQYF.

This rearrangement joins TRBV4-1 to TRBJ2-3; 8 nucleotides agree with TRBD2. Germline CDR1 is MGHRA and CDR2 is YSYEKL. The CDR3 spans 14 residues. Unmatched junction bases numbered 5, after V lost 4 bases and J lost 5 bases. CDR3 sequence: CASSPLAGRDTQYF. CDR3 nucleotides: TGCGCCAGCAGCCCTCTAGCGGGTAGAGATACGCAGTATTTT.

The CDR3, as DNA: TGCGCCAGCAGCCCTAGGACAGGGGATCGGGACACCATATATTTT. Translating it yields CASSPRTGDRDTIYF. The gene calls are TRBV4-1 and TRBJ1-3; 9 nucleotides align to TRBD1. Trimming removed 4 bases from V and 8 bases from J; junction bases left unmatched: 9. Germline V gene lookup returns CDR1 MGHRA and CDR2 YSYEKL. This CDR3 is 15 amino acids long.

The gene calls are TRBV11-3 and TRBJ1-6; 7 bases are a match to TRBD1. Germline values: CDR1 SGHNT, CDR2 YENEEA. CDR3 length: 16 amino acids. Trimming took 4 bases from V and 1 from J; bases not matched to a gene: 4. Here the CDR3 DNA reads TGTGCCAGCAGCTATCGACAGGGATCCTATAATTCACCCCTCCACTTT. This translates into CASSYRQGSYNSPLHF. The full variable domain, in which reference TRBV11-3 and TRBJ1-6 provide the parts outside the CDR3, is EAGVVQSPRYKIIEKKQPVAFWCNPISGHNTLYWYLQNLGQGPELLIRYENEEAVDDSQLPKDRFSAERLKGVDSTLKIQPAELGDSAVYLCASSYRQGSYNSPLHFGNGTRLTVT.

The CDR3 coding sequence is TGCGCCAGCAGCCAGGCCTCGGGACTCGCAGTCGAGCAGTACTTC. Protein sequence: CASSQASGLAVEQYF. The chain joins TRBV4-1 to TRBJ2-7, with D tentatively TRBD2 (6 bases). The V gene lost 3 bases and the J gene lost 6 bases, with 18 bases spanning the gap. Germline CDR1 reads MGHRA; CDR2 reads YSYEKL. The length of the CDR3 is 15 residues.

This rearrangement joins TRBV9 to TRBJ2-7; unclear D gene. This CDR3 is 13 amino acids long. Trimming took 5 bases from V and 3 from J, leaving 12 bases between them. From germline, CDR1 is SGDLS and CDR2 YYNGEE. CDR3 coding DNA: TGTGCCAGCAGTGCGGCCTTAAGCTACGAGCAGTACTTC. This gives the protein CASSAALSYEQYF.

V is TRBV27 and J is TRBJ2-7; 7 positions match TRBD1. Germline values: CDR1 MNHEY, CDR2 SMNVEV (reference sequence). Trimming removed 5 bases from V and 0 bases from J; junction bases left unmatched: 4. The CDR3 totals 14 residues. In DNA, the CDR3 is TGTGCCAGCAGTCGGACAGGCGGCTCCTACGAGCAGTACTTC. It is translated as CASSRTGGSYEQYF.

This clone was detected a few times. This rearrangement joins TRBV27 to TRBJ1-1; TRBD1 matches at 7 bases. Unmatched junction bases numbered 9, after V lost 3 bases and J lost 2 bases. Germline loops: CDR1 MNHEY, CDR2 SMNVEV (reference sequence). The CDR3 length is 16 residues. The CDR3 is CASSFSGDRLNTEAFF. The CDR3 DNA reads TGTGCCAGCAGTTTTTCGGGGGACAGATTAAACACTGAAGCTTTCTTT.